One and the same sample provided the 24 T cell receptor beta chains below, sequenced in a study of regulatory T cells in long-lasting Graves disease. As for time point: persistent/refractory GD, antithyroid drugs over 5 years with positive TRAb. Researchers made the TCR library from RNA that was extracted from PBMCs. CDR3 regions were amplified by Arm-PCR using iRepertoire HTBI primers to build TCR beta libraries. TCRdb itself ran the multiplex PCR reads through MiXCR, one entry per CDR3 protein. The table has about 460,000 distinct CDR3 sequences, about 22% seen once. Sequencing was performed on peripheral blood mononuclear cells (PBMCs), taken when the disease was refractory, from a patient treated with antithyroid drugs. Receptor source: a female donor with Graves disease.

This clonotype was recorded many times. The chain has TRBV28 and TRBJ1-5; D is perhaps TRBD1 (5 bases). V gave up 10 bases and J gave up 1 base, with 14 bases separating them. CDR3 size: 14 residues. The germline gives CDR1 MDHEN, CDR2 SYDVKM. The CDR3 nucleotides are TGTGCCATCTCACAGGTAATCAGCAATCAGCCCCAGCATTTT. Residues: CAISQVISNQPQHF. Full variable domain (missing parts from reference TRBV28 and TRBJ1-5): DVKVTQSSRYLVKRTGEKVFLECVQDMDHENMFWYRQDPGLGLRLIYFSYDVKMKEKGDIPEGYSVSREKKERFSLILESASTNQTSMYLCAISQVISNQPQHFGDGTRLSIL.

This clonotype has at least ten counts. This chain uses TRBV28 with TRBJ1-4, with 7 bases aligning to TRBD1. Germline loops: CDR1 MDHEN, CDR2 SYDVKM. The length of the CDR3 is 13 residues. Trimming at V came to 6 bases and at J to 5 bases, leaving 3 bases not matched to a gene. The CDR3 nucleotides read TGTGCCAGCAGGCCGACAGGGAATGAAAAACTGTTTTTT. This gives the protein CASRPTGNEKLFF.

This clonotype was detected many times. The chain employs TRBV20-1 and TRBJ2-5, with 8 positions matching TRBD2. V lost 6 bases and J lost 5; bases outside the gene matches: 14. Germline V gives CDR1 DFQATT, CDR2 SNEGSKA (reference sequence). The length of the CDR3 is 15 residues. CDR3: CSAHPLREAWETQYF. The CDR3 region has the DNA TGCAGTGCCCACCCCCTGCGGGAGGCCTGGGAGACCCAGTACTTC.

The chain recombines TRBV20-1 with TRBJ2-1, with 12 bases that match TRBD2. CDR3 length: 15 amino acids. Germline V CDR1 and CDR2: DFQATT, SNEGSKA (reference sequence). Trimming cost V 5 bases and J 5 bases; bases outside gene matches: 7. The CDR3 DNA is TGCAGTGCTGTCAGACTAGCGGGGGATGACAATGAGCAGTTCTTC. As protein: CSAVRLAGDDNEQFF.

In this sample, this clonotype turned up a few times. The J gene is TRBJ2-5, the V gene TRBV7-9; no definite D call. From germline, CDR1 is SEHNR and CDR2 FQNEAQ (reference sequence). V dropped 0 bases and J dropped 4 bases, with 9 bases sitting between them. The CDR3 contains 14 residues. This CDR3 is CASSLAGSRETQYF. As DNA, the CDR3 is TGTGCCAGCAGCTTAGCCGGCTCGCGAGAGACCCAGTACTTC. Full variable domain (missing parts from reference TRBV7-9 and TRBJ2-5): DTGVSQNPRHKITKRGQNVTFRCDPISEHNRLYWYRQTLGQGPEFLTYFQNEAQLEKSRLLSDRFSAERPKGSFSTLEIQRTEQGDSAMYLCASSLAGSRETQYFGPGTRLLVL.

The chain is built from TRBV10-3 and TRBJ2-5; 9 bases are shared with TRBD1. This CDR3 region has 18 residues. The germline V gene encodes CDR1 ENHRY and CDR2 SYGVKD. The ends lost 5 bases at V and 5 bases at J; junction bases unmatched: 18. Written as DNA, the CDR3 is TGTGCCATCAGTCCCCTGGGGGGACAGGGCACCTATGAGGAGACCCAGTACTTC. Protein product: CAISPLGGQGTYEETQYF.

J is TRBJ2-7 and V is TRBV10-3, with D perhaps TRBD2 (6 bases). Germline V gene data show CDR1 as ENHRY and CDR2 as SYGVKD. Trimming pared 3 bases from V and 6 bases from J, leaving 21 bases between. The CDR3 extends over 16 amino acids. CDR3 loop: CAISDPEEGVRGEQYF. The DNA of the CDR3 is TGTGCCATCAGTGATCCCGAGGAGGGAGTCCGGGGCGAGCAGTACTTC.

As to this clonotype: A clone one base away is much larger, so this may be a read error. V usage is TRBV12-3 or TRBV12-4 and J usage is TRBJ1-2; D gene uncertain. The CDR3 is made up of 15 amino acids. V was shortened by 5 bases and J by 5 bases, with 18 bases between the two germline ends. In DNA form, the CDR3 reads TGTGCCAGCAGTCGACTACTCAGGAGTGGATATGGCTACACCTTC. Encoded protein: CASSRLLRSGYGYTF.

This clonotype was counted many times. V gene TRBV6-1 combines with J gene TRBJ2-7, with TRBD2 identical over 7 bases. V shed 6 bases and J 6 bases; nucleotides not matched to a gene: 11. The CDR3 contains 14 residues. In germline, CDR1 is MNHNS, CDR2 SASEGT. This chain's CDR3 is CASSHGLEVPEQYF. In DNA form, the CDR3 reads TGTGCCAGCAGCCATGGACTAGAAGTTCCCGAGCAGTACTTC.

V usage is TRBV10-3 and J usage is TRBJ1-5; no reliable D call. The germline V gene encodes CDR1 ENHRY and CDR2 SYGVKD. CDR3 length equals 16 residues. V dropped 4 bases and J dropped 0 bases, with 13 bases sitting between them. The CDR3 here is CAISGGEIYSNQPQHF. DNA for the CDR3: TGTGCCATCAGTGGCGGGGAAATCTATAGCAATCAGCCCCAGCATTTT.

In its sample, this clonotype was seen many times. The gene calls are TRBV19 and TRBJ1-1; no reliable D call. Germline CDR1 and CDR2: LNHDA and SQIVND (reference sequence). The V end was cut by 7 bases, the J end by 1 base, with 10 bases between. There are 13 residues in the CDR3. The CDR3 sequence: CASTRLRNTEAFF. CDR3 DNA sequence: TGTGCCAGTACGCGGTTGAGGAACACTGAAGCTTTCTTT.

The J gene is TRBJ2-3, the V gene TRBV2; no clear D gene. CDR1 and CDR2 (germline): SNHLY, FYNNEI. Trimming cost V 4 bases and J 0 bases, with 5 bases left between them. CDR3 length equals 13 residues. CDR3 loop: CASSVESTDTQYF. The CDR3 DNA follows: TGTGCCAGCAGTGTCGAGAGCACAGATACGCAGTATTTT.

This clonotype was counted once. The chain recombines TRBV5-1 with TRBJ1-2; 7 bases match TRBD1. There are 19 residues in the CDR3. V lost 5 bases, J lost 0 bases, and 19 bases stayed unmatched. Germline CDR1 is SGHRS and CDR2 is YFSETQ. CDR3 residues: CASSRTGAGTDATNYGYTF. The CDR3 nucleotides are TGCGCCAGCAGTCGAACGGGGGCCGGGACAGACGCCACTAACTATGGCTACACCTTC.

This clonotype appeared many times. The chain recombines TRBV7-2 with TRBJ1-2; D unresolved. This CDR3 contains 13 residues. Trimming left V 3 bases short and J 5 bases short, with 10 bases between. Germline loops: CDR1 SGHTA, CDR2 FQGNSA. The CDR3 loop is CASSFDGPYGYTF. The CDR3 DNA sequence: TGTGCCAGCAGCTTTGATGGGCCGTATGGCTACACCTTC.

In this sample, this clonotype turned up many times. The V gene is TRBV28, the J gene TRBJ2-7; 8 bases agree with TRBD1. CDR1 and CDR2 from the germline V gene are MDHEN and SYDVKM. The ends lost 5 bases at V and 4 bases at J; junction bases unmatched: 10. This CDR3 has 15 residues. CDR3 bases: TGTGCCAGCAGTGACCCCGGGACAGGCCCGTACGAGCAGTACTTC. Protein product: CASSDPGTGPYEQYF.

This clonotype has only a few counts. The genes are TRBV30 and TRBJ2-2; D is unclear. The CDR3 is 13 amino acids. V was trimmed by 8 bases and J by 0 bases, leaving 10 bases between them. CDR1 and CDR2 (germline): GTSNPN, SVGIG (reference sequence). The CDR3 bases are TGTGCCGGTCTACGGCCGAACACCGGGGAGCTGTTTTTT. This gives the protein CAGLRPNTGELFF.

The V and J genes are TRBV2 and TRBJ2-3; 8 bases agree with TRBD2. The germline V gene encodes CDR1 SNHLY and CDR2 FYNNEI. V was pared by 6 bases and J by 0 bases, with 8 bases of the junction left unmatched. The CDR3 is made up of 16 amino acids. The CDR3 coding sequence is TGTGCCAGCAGCAGGAGACTAGCGCAGAGCACAGATACGCAGTATTTT. This sequence encodes CASSRRLAQSTDTQYF.

This chain connects TRBV20-1 to TRBJ1-1; 7 bases map to TRBD1. V shed 7 bases, J shed 1 base, and the junction held 3 bases outside the gene matches. The CDR3 length is 12 residues. CDR1 is DFQATT, CDR2 SNEGSKA, per germline (reference sequence). In DNA, the CDR3 is TGCAGTGTGGGACAGACGAACACTGAAGCTTTCTTT. It codes for CSVGQTNTEAFF.

The chain is built from TRBV3-2 and TRBJ1-5. TRBV3-2 is listed as a pseudogene. The CDR3 contains 14 residues. The CDR3: CASSQADLNQPQHF. CDR3 coding DNA: TGTGCCAGCAGCCAAGCGGACCTAAATCAGCCCCAGCATTTT.

Many counts were recorded for this clonotype. The chain combines TRBV7-2 with TRBJ2-5, with D possibly being TRBD1 (6 bases). This CDR3 spans 15 amino acids. CDR1 and CDR2 (germline): SGHTA, FQGNSA. The V gene lost 1 base and the J gene lost 2 bases, with 11 bases spanning the gap. In nucleotides, the CDR3 is TGTGCCAGCAGCTTAGGTCCAGGGGCTCAAGAGACCCAGTACTTC. This encodes CASSLGPGAQETQYF.

Comment on this clonotype: A much larger clone differs from this one at a single base, so this may be a read error. The chain couples TRBV11-2 to TRBJ2-7, with 7 bases that match TRBD1. Germline V gives CDR1 SGHAT, CDR2 FQNNGV. The CDR3 loop spans 15 amino acids. The CDR3 region is CASSLDGTVVYGQYF. CDR3 in DNA: TGTGCCAGCAGCTTAGACGGGACAGTAGTATACGGGCAGTACTTC.

The V and J genes are TRBV18 and TRBJ2-7, with D possibly TRBD1 on 5 matching bases. This CDR3 is built from 16 residues. Trimming cost V 2 bases and J 5 bases, with 19 bases left between them. The germline gives CDR1 KGHSH, CDR2 LQKENI. The CDR3 here is CASSPRGTQSTHEQYF. The CDR3 DNA is TGTGCCAGCTCACCAAGGGGAACACAGAGCACCCACGAGCAGTACTTC.

Concerning this clonotype: A much larger clone differs from this one at a single base, so this may be a read error. This chain connects TRBV11-2 to TRBJ1-2; unclear D gene. Germline assignment: CDR1 SGHAT and CDR2 FQNNGV. The CDR3 is made up of 16 amino acids. V dropped 1 base and J dropped 8 bases, with 20 bases sitting between them. CDR3 in DNA: TGTGCCAGCAGCTTAGGGGCCGGTACGGGTTCTGGAGGCTACACCTTC. This sequence encodes CASSLGAGTGSGGYTF.

In its sample, this clonotype was seen many times. The J gene is TRBJ1-2, the V gene TRBV28, with 7 bases fitting TRBD1. Germline V gene data show CDR1 as MDHEN and CDR2 as SYDVKM. Trimming at V came to 5 bases and at J to 8 bases, leaving 5 bases not matched to a gene. The CDR3 contains 12 residues. The CDR3 DNA reads TGTGCCAGCAGTACCCAGGGGGAAGGCTACACCTTC. It yields the protein CASSTQGEGYTF.